Below, 5 T cell receptor beta chains from the same sample are listed, as sequenced in a study of cytomegalovirus exposure and HLA in healthy donors. PCR involved 60 Vbeta and 13 Jbeta primers. Sequenced by immunoSEQ multiplex PCR; TCRdb stores in-frame clones only, minus some. The sample gives 170,000 or so clones, 84% of which show up once; 4.8% is in the top ten. The sample taken for sequencing was PBMCs. Receptor source: a girl aged 5 to 17 in good health and CMV-seropositive.

This sequence joins TRBV6-5 and TRBJ2-7; 8 bases fit TRBD1. The CDR3 extends over 11 amino acids. Trimming cost V 5 bases and J 11 bases; bases outside gene matches: 5. Looked up from germline, CDR1 is MNHEY and CDR2 is SVGAGI. CDR3 protein: CASSPGQVEYF. The CDR3 DNA reads TGTGCCAGCAGTCCGGGACAGGTTGAGTACTTC.

J is TRBJ2-1 and V is TRBV6-1; D possibly corresponds to TRBD2 (6 bases). V lost 9 bases to trimming and J lost 5 bases, with 14 bases between them. Germline V gene sequence: CDR1 MNHNS, CDR2 SASEGT. This CDR3 region has 13 residues. CDR3 region: CASSLAVNNEQFF. The CDR3 bases are TGTGCCAGTAGTTTAGCGGTCAACAATGAGCAGTTCTTC.

The V and J genes are TRBV18 and TRBJ2-7, with 10 bases identical to TRBD1. The CDR3 is made up of 19 amino acids. V trimming: 3 bases; J trimming: 3 bases; junction bases outside the gene matches: 17. CDR1 is KGHSH, CDR2 LQKENI, per germline. The CDR3 sequence is CASSPDLRDRGLFHYEQYF. DNA of the CDR3: TGTGCCAGCTCACCGGATTTAAGGGACAGGGGCCTTTTCCACTACGAGCAGTACTTC.

The V and J genes are TRBV7-9 and TRBJ1-1, with 7 bases aligning to TRBD1. Unmatched junction bases numbered 2, after V lost 0 bases and J lost 1 base. The CDR3 runs 15 residues. Germline V gives CDR1 SEHNR, CDR2 FQNEAQ (reference sequence). CDR3 loop: CASSLAGQRNTEAFF. Written as DNA, the CDR3 is TGTGCCAGCAGCTTAGCGGGACAGAGGAACACTGAAGCTTTCTTT.

This clone has just a few counts. The gene calls are TRBV11-2 and TRBJ2-1, with D perhaps matching TRBD2 (6 bases). The V end was cut by 2 bases, the J end by 6 bases, with 14 bases between. The germline V gene has CDR1 SGHAT and CDR2 FQNNGV. The CDR3 sequence is 15 residues long. The CDR3 here is CASSLMGGKINEQFF. CDR3 nucleotides: TGTGCCAGCAGCTTAATGGGGGGAAAGATCAATGAGCAGTTCTTC.